This TCR beta chain was recovered during a study of beta chain features in type 1 diabetes. Study results and limitations: The similarity of naive, central memory and Treg TCRB repertoires appeared greater among patients than among healthy donors. PCR might pick shorter templates more often, in the same way for patients and controls.

Cells sorted by CD45RO/CCR7/CD25/CD127/CD95/CD27 comprised CD4+ naive, central memory, regulatory and stem cell-like memory cells. Each population that was sorted was more than 95% pure. A remark on this clone: The target antigen is unknown.

All of the isolated RNA was reverse transcribed, so expressed TCRB transcripts were sequenced. Clones were read by immunoSEQ multiplex PCR, and TCRdb kept only the in-frame ones, dropping some. The table has around 99,000 clones, less than 40% seen once. The V and J ends lost 0 bases and 4 bases respectively, with 8 bases between them. This CDR3 has 14 residues. In germline, CDR1 is SGHNT, CDR2 YYREEE (reference sequence). Sequenced: stem cell memory CD4+ T cells from blood. The receptor's source is a woman between 18 and 30 years old in good health. This chain connects TRBV5-4 to TRBJ2-1; no clear D. CDR3 sequence reads: CASSLGASYNEQFF. The CDR3 coding sequence is TGTGCCAGCAGCTTGGGAGCTTCGTACAATGAGCAGTTCTTC.